Reported below is one T cell receptor (beta chain). A read error may produce the germline difference seen at one junction end. This entry is derived from a study of tumor-infiltrating lymphocytes in primary liver carcinoma. Taking about 20-31 mg of unsorted bulk tissue, the authors co-extracted RNA and DNA. TCR beta cDNA came from around 0.5 ug total RNA, primed with a constant-region primer. Investigators got TCR beta libraries out of three nested multiplex PCR rounds, done with slightly modified ARM-PCR. Use of TRBV1-TRBV30 forward primers with a C-beta reverse primer characterized the first two PCR rounds, which lasted about 9 cycles each. TCRdb ran MiXCR on the multiplex PCR reads and lists one entry per CDR3 protein. The data contain tens of thousands of distinct CDR3 sequences, about 80% of them singletons. The CDR3 runs to 13 residues.

Source material: liver tumor tissue from sampling region 2. Subset of the sample: tumor region T2, inferior pole. The chain is built from TRBV12-3 or TRBV12-4 and TRBJ2-1, with 7 bases aligning to TRBD1. The clonotype was recovered from a man in his forties with primary liver carcinoma and hepatitis B virus infection. The CDR3 coding sequence is TGTGCCATCAGCTCCACAGGGGAGAATGAACAGTTCTTC. It yields the protein CAISSTGENEQFF.